This T cell receptor (beta chain) was observed in a study of T-cell reconstitution after alpha-beta-depleted transplantation in children. During its preparation, the TCRbeta library received unique molecular identifiers. Using its own MiXCR run on the PCR reads, TCRdb lists one record per CDR3 protein. The sample records 350,000 to 450,000 distinct CDR3 sequences, over 20% being singletons. The CDR3 has 18 amino acids. With V trimmed by 1 base and J by 3 bases, 14 bases remained unmatched. Germline V gives CDR1 LGHNA, CDR2 YSLEER. The TCR sequence derives from a human donor who donated a stem cell graft to a child with acute myeloid leukemia. Here the sequenced sample was PBMCs from the stem cell graft donor, taken from the stem cell graft. V gene TRBV4-3 combines with J gene TRBJ2-7; 8 bases match TRBD2. CDR3 amino acids: CASSQGSHIAGYLYEQYF. The CDR3, as DNA: TGCGCCAGCAGCCAAGGGAGTCATATAGCGGGATACCTCTACGAGCAGTACTTC.